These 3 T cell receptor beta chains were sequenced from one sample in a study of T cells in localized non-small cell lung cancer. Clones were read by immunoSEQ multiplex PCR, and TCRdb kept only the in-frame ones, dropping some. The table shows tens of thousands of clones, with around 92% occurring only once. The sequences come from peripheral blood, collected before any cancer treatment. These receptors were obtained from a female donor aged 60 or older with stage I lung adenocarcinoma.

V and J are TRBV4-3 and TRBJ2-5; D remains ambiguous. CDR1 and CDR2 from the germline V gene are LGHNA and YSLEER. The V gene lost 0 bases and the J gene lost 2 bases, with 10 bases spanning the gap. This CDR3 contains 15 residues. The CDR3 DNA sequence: TGCGCCAGCAGCCAAGAGATGAGGCCTCAAGAGACCCAGTACTTC. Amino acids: CASSQEMRPQETQYF.

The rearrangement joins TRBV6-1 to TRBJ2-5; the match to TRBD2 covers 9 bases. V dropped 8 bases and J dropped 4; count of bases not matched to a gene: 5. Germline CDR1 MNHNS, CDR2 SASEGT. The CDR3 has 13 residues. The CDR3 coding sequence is TGTGCCAGCGGTAGCGGGGGAGGAGAGACCCAGTACTTC. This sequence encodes CASGSGGGETQYF.

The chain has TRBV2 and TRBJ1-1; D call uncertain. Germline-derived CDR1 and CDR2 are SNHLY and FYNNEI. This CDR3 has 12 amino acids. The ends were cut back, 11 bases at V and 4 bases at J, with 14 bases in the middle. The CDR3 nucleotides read TGTGCCTCCAAACGGGGTCGCACTGAAGCTTTCTTT. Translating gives CASKRGRTEAFF.